This T cell receptor (beta chain) came from a study of long-term antiretroviral therapy in people with HIV. This CDR3 spans 16 amino acids. With V trimmed by 1 base and J by 3 bases, 7 bases remained unmatched. Germline V lookup: CDR1 SGHVS, CDR2 FNYEAQ. Each contributor possessed a minimum of one pre-ART and a minimum of two post-ART PBMC samples. Runs used v3.0 of the immunoSEQ assay and were done at survey level. Produced via immunoSEQ multiplex PCR; TCRdb's table is partial and in-frame only. In the table there are more than 15,000 clones, 75% to 95% of which are singletons. The sequence was obtained from a man in his sixties with HIV. The rearrangement links TRBV7-6 to TRBJ2-7, with TRBD1 matching 9 bases. The material was unsorted PBMCs, obtained 0.3 years after starting antiretroviral therapy. In nucleotides, the CDR3 is TGTGCCAGCAGCTTAGAGGGGACAGGGTTCATCTACGAGCAGTACTTC. Its protein is CASSLEGTGFIYEQYF.